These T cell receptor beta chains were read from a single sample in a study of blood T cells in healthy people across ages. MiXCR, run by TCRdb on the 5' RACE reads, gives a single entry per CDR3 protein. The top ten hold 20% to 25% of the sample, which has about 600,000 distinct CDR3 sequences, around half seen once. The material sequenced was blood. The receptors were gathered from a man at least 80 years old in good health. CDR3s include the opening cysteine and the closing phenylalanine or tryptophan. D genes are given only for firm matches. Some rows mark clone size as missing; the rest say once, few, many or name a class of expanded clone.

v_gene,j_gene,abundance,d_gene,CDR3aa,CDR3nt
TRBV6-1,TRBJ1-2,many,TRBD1,CASKKRGTGGQFDYGYTF,TGTGCCAGCAAAAAGAGGGGGACAGGGGGCCAATTCGACTATGGCTACACCTTC
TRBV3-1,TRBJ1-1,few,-,CASSQEGRVGTEAFF,TGTGCCAGCAGCCAAGAGGGCAGGGTGGGGACTGAAGCTTTCTTT
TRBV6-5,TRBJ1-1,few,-,CASSYSRAGAAVGYTEAFF,TGTGCCAGCAGTTACTCGAGGGCGGGGGCCGCTGTTGGGTACACTGAAGCTTTCTTT
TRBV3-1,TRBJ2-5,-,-,CASSPQLQETQYF,TGTGCCAGCAGCCCCCAGCTGCAAGAGACCCAGTACTTC
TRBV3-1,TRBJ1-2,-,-,CASSQEGQRGYTF,TGTGCCAGCAGCCAGGAGGGCCAGAGGGGCTACACCTTC
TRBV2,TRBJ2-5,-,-,CASSDGEQETQYF,TGTGCCAGCAGTGATGGGGAGCAAGAGACCCAGTACTTC
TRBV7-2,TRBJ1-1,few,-,CASSLMRDATEAFF,TGTGCCAGCAGCTTAATGAGGGACGCCACTGAAGCTTTCTTT
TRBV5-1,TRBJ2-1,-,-,CASSLGLARNEQFF,TGCGCCAGCAGCTTGGGGCTAGCGCGCAATGAGCAGTTCTTC
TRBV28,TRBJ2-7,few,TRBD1,CASKDRENSYEQYF,TGTGCCAGCAAGGACAGGGAGAACTCCTACGAGCAGTACTTC
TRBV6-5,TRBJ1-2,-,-,CASSYLDTRYGYTF,TGTGCCAGCAGTTACTTGGACACCCGATATGGCTACACCTTC
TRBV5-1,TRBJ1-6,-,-,CASSSSAGGNSPLHF,TGCGCCAGCAGCTCAAGCGCAGGTGGAAATTCACCCCTCCACTTT
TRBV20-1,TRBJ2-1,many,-,CSARDSTGISSYNEQFF,TGCAGTGCTAGAGACTCGACTGGGATAAGCTCCTACAATGAGCAGTTCTTC
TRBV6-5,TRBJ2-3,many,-,CASSYSGSTGVDTQYF,TGTGCCAGCAGTTACTCGGGCTCCACCGGGGTGGATACGCAGTATTTT
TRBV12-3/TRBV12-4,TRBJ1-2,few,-,CASSLAGRGYGYTF,TGTGCCAGCAGTTTAGCCGGCCGCGGCTATGGCTACACCTTC
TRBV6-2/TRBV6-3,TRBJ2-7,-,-,CAAGKAATYEQYF,TGTGCCGCGGGGAAGGCCGCGACCTACGAGCAGTACTTC
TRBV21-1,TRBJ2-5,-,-,CASRKAGSETQYF,TGTGCCAGCAGGAAAGCAGGGAGCGAGACCCAGTACTTC
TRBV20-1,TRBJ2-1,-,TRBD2,CSARVPRAGAGEQFF,TGCAGTGCTAGAGTTCCCCGGGCGGGAGCGGGTGAGCAGTTCTTC
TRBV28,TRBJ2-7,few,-,CASSLTKDYEQYF,TGTGCCAGCAGTTTAACGAAGGACTACGAGCAGTACTTC
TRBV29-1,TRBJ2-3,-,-,CSGLAGQRQYF,TGCAGCGGACTTGCTGGACAGAGGCAGTATTTT
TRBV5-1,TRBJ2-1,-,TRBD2,CASSPRTSGGSYNEQFF,TGCGCCAGCAGCCCTCGGACTAGCGGGGGGTCCTACAATGAGCAGTTCTTC
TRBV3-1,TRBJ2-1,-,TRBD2,CASSSLAGVPEQFF,TGTGCCAGCAGCAGTTTAGCGGGAGTGCCTGAGCAGTTCTTC
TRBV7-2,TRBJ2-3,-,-,CVSSLGSPSTDTQYF,TGTGTCAGCAGCTTAGGGAGTCCTAGCACAGATACGCAGTATTTT
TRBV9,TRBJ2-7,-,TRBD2,CASSVGGGLAAAEPQYF,TGTGCCAGCAGCGTAGGGGGGGGTCTAGCGGCCGCCGAACCGCAGTACTTC
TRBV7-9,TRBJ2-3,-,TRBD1,CANTGESSATQYF,TGTGCCAACACAGGGGAGTCATCTGCTACGCAGTATTTT
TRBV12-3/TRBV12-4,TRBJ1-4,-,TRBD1,CASRKRTGGEKLFF,TGTGCCAGCAGGAAGAGGACAGGGGGGGAAAAACTGTTTTTT
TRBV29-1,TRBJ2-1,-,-,CSVEGGQYNEQFF,TGCAGCGTTGAAGGTGGCCAGTACAATGAGCAGTTCTTC
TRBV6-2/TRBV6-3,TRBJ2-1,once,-,CASSYSLHGQETQFF,TGTGCCAGCAGTTACTCGCTTCATGGCCAAGAGACCCAGTTCTTC
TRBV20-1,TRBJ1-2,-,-,CSARDAGLSYGYTF,TGCAGTGCCCGGGACGCAGGTTTATCCTATGGCTACACCTTC
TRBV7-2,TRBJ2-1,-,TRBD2,CASSYGTSGSSEQFF,TGTGCCAGCAGCTACGGGACTAGCGGGAGTAGCGAGCAGTTCTTC
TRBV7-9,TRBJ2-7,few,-,CASSRMGARFFPYEQYF,TGTGCCAGCAGCCGCATGGGGGCGAGGTTTTTCCCCTACGAGCAGTACTTC
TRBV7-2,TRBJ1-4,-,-,CASMGDSSEKLFF,TGTGCCAGCATGGGCGACTCTAGTGAAAAACTGTTTTTT
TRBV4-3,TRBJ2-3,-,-,CASSQDSRPGADTQYF,TGCGCCAGCAGCCAAGATAGCCGGCCGGGCGCAGATACGCAGTATTTT
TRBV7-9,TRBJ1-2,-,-,CASRDPGNGYTF,TGTGCCAGCAGAGACCCAGGCAACGGCTACACCTTC
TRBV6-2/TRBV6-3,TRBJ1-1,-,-,CASSYSEFWTEAFF,TGTGCCAGCAGTTACTCAGAGTTTTGGACTGAAGCTTTCTTT
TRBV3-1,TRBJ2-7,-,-,CASSPPRAAYEQYF,TGTGCCAGCAGCCCTCCTAGGGCCGCCTACGAGCAGTACTTC
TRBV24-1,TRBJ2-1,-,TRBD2,CATSDTSGSTYNEQFF,TGTGCCACCAGTGATACTAGCGGGAGTACCTACAATGAGCAGTTCTTC
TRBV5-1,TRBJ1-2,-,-,CASSLWIKDGYTF,TGCGCCAGCAGCCTGTGGATAAAGGATGGCTACACCTTC
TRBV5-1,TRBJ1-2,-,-,CASSLGDARDYGYTF,TGCGCCAGCAGCTTAGGGGACGCCCGGGACTATGGCTACACCTTC
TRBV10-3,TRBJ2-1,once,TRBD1,CAINDYRGRDEQFF,TGTGCCATCAACGATTACAGGGGGCGCGATGAGCAGTTCTTC